This T cell receptor (beta chain) comes out of a study of blood T cell repertoires in COVID-19 (dated by TCRdb to the early 2020s). Study-level background: The collaborator samples originated in the United States, Italy and Spain and spanned the acute and convalescent phases of COVID-19. The repertoires were released in a freely available public database meant as a resource for research on the immune response to SARS-CoV-2. The sample metadata nearly always contained a de-identified subject ID, COVID-19 status, age in years and sex. HLA class I and class II types, where available, came from metadata supplied by the sample provider rather than from assay-based typing. Samples were obtained from the ongoing ImmuneRACE study (first 160 participants) and from approximately 1,200 subjects provided by 6 global collaborators. Subjects who had been exposed to COVID-19, were actively infected with it, or had recovered from it provided the deeply sampled blood TCRbeta repertoires that made up the dataset. The prospective study material was composed of cDNA or gDNA derived from T cells, B-cell-depleted T cells, or PBMCs. What the research found in general, with its limitations: The quantity of clinical and demographic metadata differed by source and by participant and was supplied without curation.

TCRbeta CDR3 regions were amplified from genomic DNA by means of the immunoSEQ Assay, a bias-controlled multiplex PCR. The source study handled its data this way. The number of nucleated cells in each sample was estimated by amplification of reference gene primers within the assay. To quantify the absolute abundance of each unique TCRbeta CDR3 rearrangement, sequence reads were collapsed and filtered. For each sample, productive Simpson clonality was calculated as the square root of Simpson's diversity index over productive rearrangements. TCRdb took over this immuneACCESS table, retaining in-frame rearrangements with V and J assigned. Such tables are incomplete; in checked studies, under half of the missing clones stem from an unresolved V gene, and the remainder is unexplained. The D gene and trimming were derived from the DNA, and the V and J assignments and clone size from that table. In all, the sample holds about 72,000 clones, and about nine tenths of those were seen once. In total, the top ten clones hold roughly a tenth of the sample.

As to this clone: The antigen it binds to is not known. Since a much larger clone is just one base distant, this may be a read error.

Each collaborating institution followed its own protocols to collect whole blood in K2EDTA tubes. For TCRbeta analysis, collaborators shipped samples as frozen whole blood, isolated PBMCs, or DNA extracted from either of those sample types. The specimen sequenced was peripheral blood. This sequence originates from a man between 65 and 85 years old with active or convalescent COVID-19.

The nucleotide sequence is TGTGCCAGCAGCCTCACAGATACGCAGTATTTT. The encoded protein is CASSLTDTQYF. Recombination connected TRBV5-6 to TRBJ2-3; no D segment can be confidently identified. The CDR3 contains 11 residues, cysteine and phenylalanine counted. Of all the DNA, just the CDR3 is kept, 33 bases in frame from base 1. V is shortened by 4 bases, J by 2 bases, and the region joining them spans 2 bases. Taken from the germline V gene, the CDR1 and CDR2 loops are SGHDT and YYEEEE.